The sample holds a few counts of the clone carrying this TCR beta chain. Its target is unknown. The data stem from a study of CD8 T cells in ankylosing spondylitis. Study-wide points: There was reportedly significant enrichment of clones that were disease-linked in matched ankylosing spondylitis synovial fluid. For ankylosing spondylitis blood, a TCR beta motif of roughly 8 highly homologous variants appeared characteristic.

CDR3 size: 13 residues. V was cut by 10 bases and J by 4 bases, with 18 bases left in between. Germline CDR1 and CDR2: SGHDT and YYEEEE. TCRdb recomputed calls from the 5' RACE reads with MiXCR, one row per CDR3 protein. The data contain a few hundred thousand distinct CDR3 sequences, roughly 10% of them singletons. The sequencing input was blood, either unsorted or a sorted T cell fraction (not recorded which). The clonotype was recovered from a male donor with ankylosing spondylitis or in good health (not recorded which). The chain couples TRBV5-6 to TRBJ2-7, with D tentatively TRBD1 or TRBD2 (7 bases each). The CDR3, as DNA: TGTGCCTTGAAACAGGGGCGGGAGTACGAGCAGTACTTC. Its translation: CALKQGREYEQYF.